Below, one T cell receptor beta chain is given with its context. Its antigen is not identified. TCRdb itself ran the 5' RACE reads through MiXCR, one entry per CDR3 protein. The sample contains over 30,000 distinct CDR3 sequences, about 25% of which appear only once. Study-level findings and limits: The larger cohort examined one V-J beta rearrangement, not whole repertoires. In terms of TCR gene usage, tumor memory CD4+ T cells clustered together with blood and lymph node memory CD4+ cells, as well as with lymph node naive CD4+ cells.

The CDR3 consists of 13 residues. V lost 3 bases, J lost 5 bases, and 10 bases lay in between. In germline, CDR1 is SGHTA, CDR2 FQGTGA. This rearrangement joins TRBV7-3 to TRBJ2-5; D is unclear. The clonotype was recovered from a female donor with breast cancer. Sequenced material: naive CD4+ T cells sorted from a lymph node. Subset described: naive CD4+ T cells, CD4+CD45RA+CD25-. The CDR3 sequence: CASSLGSWETQYF. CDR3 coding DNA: TGTGCCAGCAGCTTGGGTTCTTGGGAGACCCAGTACTTC. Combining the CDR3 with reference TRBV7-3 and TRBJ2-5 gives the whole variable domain GAGVSQTPSNKVTEKGKYVELRCDPISGHTALYWYRQSLGQGPEFLIYFQGTGAADDSGLPNDRFFAVRPEGSVSTLKIQRTERGDSAVYLCASSLGSWETQYFGPGTRLLVL.